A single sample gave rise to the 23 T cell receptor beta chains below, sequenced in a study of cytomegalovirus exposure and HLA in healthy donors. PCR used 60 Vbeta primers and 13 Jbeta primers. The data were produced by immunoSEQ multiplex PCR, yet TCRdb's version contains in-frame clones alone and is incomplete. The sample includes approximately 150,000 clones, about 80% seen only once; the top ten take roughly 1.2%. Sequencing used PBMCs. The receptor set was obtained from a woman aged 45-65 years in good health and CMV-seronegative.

The CDR3 sequence: CASRGVTGGEQYF. CDR3 nucleotide sequence: TGTGCCAGCCGAGGGGTGACAGGCGGCGAGCAGTACTTC. The genes are TRBV7-9 and TRBJ2-7; D perhaps matches TRBD1 (6 bases). Germline V CDR1 and CDR2: SEHNR, FQNEAQ (reference sequence). V was shortened by 8 bases and J by 6 bases, with 17 bases between the two germline ends. The length of the CDR3 is 13 residues.

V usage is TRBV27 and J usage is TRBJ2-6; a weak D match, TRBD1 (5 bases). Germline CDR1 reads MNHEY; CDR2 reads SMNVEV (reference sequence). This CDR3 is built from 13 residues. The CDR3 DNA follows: TGTTCACAGGAAGCAGCTGGGGCCAACGTCCTGACTTTC. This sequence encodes CSQEAAGANVLTF.

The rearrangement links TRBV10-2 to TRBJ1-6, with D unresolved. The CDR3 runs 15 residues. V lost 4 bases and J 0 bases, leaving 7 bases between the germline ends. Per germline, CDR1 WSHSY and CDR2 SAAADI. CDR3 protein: CASSGTSSYNSPLHF. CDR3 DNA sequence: TGCGCCAGCAGTGGCACGAGCTCCTATAATTCACCCCTCCACTTT.

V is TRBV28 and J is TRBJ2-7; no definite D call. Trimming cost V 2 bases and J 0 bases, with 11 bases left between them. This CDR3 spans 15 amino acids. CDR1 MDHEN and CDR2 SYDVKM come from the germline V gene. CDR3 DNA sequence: TGTGCCAGCAGTTTAAGCGCACAAACCTCCTACGAGCAGTACTTC. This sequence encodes CASSLSAQTSYEQYF.

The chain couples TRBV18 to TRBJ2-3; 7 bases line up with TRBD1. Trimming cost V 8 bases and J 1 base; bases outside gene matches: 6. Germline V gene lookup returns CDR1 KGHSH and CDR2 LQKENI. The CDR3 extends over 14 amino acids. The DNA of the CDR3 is TGTGCCAGCACAGACAGGGTCCGCACAGATACGCAGTATTTT. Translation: CASTDRVRTDTQYF.

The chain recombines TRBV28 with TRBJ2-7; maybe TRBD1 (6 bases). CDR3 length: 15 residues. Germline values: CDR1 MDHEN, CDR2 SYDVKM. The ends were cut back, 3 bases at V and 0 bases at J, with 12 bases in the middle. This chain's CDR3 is CASSFPRTDSYEQYF. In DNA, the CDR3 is TGTGCCAGCAGTTTTCCAAGGACAGACTCCTACGAGCAGTACTTC.

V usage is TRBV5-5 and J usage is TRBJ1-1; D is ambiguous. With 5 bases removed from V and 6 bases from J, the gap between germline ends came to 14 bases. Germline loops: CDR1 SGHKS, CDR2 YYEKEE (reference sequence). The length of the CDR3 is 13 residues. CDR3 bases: TGTGCCAGCAGTCTACTGGGGAGCCCTGAAGCTTTCTTT. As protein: CASSLLGSPEAFF.

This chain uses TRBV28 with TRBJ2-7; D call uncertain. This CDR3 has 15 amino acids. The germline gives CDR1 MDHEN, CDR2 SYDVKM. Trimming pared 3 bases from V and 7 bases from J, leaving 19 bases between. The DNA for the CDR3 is TGTGCCAGCAGTTTTCCCGGTGGTCTACTTGAAGAGCAGTACTTC. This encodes CASSFPGGLLEEQYF.

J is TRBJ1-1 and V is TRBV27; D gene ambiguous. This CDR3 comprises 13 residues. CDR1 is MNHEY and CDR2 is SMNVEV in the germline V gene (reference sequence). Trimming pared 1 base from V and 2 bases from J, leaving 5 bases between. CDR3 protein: CASSLLLNTEAFF. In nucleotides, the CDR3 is TGTGCCAGCAGTTTATTACTCAACACTGAAGCTTTCTTT.

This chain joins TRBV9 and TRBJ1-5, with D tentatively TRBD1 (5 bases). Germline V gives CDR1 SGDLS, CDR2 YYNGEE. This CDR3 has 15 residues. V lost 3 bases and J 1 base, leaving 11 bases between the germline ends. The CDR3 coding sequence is TGTGCCAGCAGCGGAAGTGCAGGGAGCAATCAGCCCCAGCATTTT. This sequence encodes CASSGSAGSNQPQHF. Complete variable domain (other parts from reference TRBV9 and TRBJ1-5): DSGVTQTPKHLITATGQRVTLRCSPRSGDLSVYWYQQSLDQGLQFLIQYYNGEERAKGNILERFSAQQFPDLHSELNLSSLELGDSALYFCASSGSAGSNQPQHFGDGTRLSIL.

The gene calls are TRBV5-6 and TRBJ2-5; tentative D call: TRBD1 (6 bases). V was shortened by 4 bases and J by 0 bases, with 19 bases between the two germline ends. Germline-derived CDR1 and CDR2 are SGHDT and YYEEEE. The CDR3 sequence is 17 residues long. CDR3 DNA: TGTGCCAGCAGCCCACCCCGACAGGAATGGTACCAAGAGACCCAGTACTTC. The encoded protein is CASSPPRQEWYQETQYF.

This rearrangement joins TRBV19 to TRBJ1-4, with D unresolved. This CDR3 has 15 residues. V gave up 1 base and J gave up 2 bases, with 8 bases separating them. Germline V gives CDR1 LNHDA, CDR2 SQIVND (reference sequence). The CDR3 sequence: CASSIVADTNEKLFF. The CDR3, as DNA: TGTGCCAGTAGTATAGTGGCGGATACTAATGAAAAACTGTTTTTT. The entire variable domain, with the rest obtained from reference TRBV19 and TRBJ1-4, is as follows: DGGITQSPKYLFRKEGQNVTLSCEQNLNHDAMYWYRQDPGQGLRLIYYSQIVNDFQKGDIAEGYSVSREKKESFPLTVTSAQKNPTAFYLCASSIVADTNEKLFFGSGTQLSVL.

The CDR3 sequence: CASSIGHKYPGNTIYF. CDR3 coding DNA: TGTGCCAGTAGTATAGGGCACAAGTACCCTGGAAACACCATATATTTT. V and J are TRBV19 and TRBJ1-3; D not resolved. This CDR3 spans 16 amino acids. The V end was cut by 1 base, the J end by 2 bases, with 12 bases between. Germline lookup yields CDR1 LNHDA and CDR2 SQIVND (reference sequence).

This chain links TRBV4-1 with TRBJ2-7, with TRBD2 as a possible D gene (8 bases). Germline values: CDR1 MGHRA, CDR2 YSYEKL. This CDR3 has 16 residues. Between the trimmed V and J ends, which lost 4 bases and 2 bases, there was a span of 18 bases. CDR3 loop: CASSPRGGQGAYEQYF. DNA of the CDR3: TGCGCCAGCAGCCCGCGCGGGGGGCAGGGGGCCTACGAGCAGTACTTC.

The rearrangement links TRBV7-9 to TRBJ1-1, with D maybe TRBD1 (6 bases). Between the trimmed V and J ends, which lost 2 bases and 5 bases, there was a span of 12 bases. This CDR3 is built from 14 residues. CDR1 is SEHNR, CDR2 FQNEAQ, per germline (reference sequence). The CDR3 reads CASSLLGGRTEAFF. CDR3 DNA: TGTGCCAGCAGCTTACTAGGGGGACGGACTGAAGCTTTCTTT.

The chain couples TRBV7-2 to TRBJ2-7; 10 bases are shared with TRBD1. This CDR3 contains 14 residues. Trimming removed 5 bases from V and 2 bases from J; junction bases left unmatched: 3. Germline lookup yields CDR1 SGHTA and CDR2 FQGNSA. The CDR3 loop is CASSIDRGPYEQYF. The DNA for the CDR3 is TGTGCCAGCAGCATAGACAGGGGGCCCTACGAGCAGTACTTC.

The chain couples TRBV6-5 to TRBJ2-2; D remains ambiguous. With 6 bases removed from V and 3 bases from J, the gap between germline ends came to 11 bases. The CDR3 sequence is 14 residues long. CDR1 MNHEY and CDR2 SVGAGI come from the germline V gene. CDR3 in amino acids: CASSPPVHTGELFF. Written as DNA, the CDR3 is TGTGCCAGCAGCCCTCCGGTGCACACCGGGGAGCTGTTTTTT.

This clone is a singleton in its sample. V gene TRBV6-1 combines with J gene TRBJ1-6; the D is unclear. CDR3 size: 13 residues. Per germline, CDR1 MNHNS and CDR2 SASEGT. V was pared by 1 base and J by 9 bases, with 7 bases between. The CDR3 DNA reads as TGTGCCAGCAGTGAAGGTCGGGGTTCACCCCTCCACTTT. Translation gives CASSEGRGSPLHF.

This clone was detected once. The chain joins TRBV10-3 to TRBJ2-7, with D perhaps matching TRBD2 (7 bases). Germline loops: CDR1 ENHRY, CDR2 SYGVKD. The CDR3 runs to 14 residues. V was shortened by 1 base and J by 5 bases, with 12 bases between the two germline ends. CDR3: CAISEWEGGNEQYF. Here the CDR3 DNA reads TGTGCCATCAGTGAGTGGGAGGGGGGAAACGAGCAGTACTTC.

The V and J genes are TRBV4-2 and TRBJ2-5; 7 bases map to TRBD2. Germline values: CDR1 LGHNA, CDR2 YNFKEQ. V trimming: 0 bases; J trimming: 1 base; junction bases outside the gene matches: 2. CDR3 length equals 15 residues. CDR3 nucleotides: TGTGCCAGCAGCCAAGAGGGGGAGGGCCAAGAGACCCAGTACTTC. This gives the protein CASSQEGEGQETQYF.

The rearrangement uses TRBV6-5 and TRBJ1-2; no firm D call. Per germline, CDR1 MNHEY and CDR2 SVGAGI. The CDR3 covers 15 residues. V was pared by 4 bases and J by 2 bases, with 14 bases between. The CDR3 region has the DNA TGTGCCAGCAGTTCGACACCGACTAAAAACTATGGCTACACCTTC. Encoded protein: CASSSTPTKNYGYTF.

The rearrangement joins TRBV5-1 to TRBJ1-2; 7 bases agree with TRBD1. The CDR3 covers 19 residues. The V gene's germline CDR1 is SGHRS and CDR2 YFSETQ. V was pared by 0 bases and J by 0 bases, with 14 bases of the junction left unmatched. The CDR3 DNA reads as TGCGCCAGCAGCTTGGAGAGCAGACAGGGCGGCCCACCTAACTATGGCTACACCTTC. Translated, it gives CASSLESRQGGPPNYGYTF.

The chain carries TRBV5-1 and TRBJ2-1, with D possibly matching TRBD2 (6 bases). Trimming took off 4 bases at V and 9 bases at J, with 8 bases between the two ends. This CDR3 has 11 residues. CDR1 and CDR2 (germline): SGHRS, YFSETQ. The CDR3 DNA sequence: TGCGCCAGCAGCAGGGAGGTTGAGCAGTTCTTC. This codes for CASSREVEQFF. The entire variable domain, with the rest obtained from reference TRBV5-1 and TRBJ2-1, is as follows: KAGVTQTPRYLIKTRGQQVTLSCSPISGHRSVSWYQQTPGQGLQFLFEYFSETQRNKGNFPGRFSGRQFSNSRSEMNVSTLELGDSALYLCASSREVEQFFGPGTRLTVL.